This T cell receptor (beta chain) emerged from a study of cytomegalovirus exposure and HLA in healthy donors. When sampled, the donors appeared nominally healthy, though they likely had unrecorded immune exposures. CDR1 and CDR2 from the germline V gene are SQVTM and ANQGSEA. The CDR3 spans 14 residues. V was clipped by 4 bases and J by 2 bases, with 13 bases between them. Concerning this clone: Its cognate antigen is unknown.

PCR amplification relied on 60 Vbeta primers (plus 13 Jbeta primers). The table came from immunoSEQ multiplex PCR; TCRdb's copy has only in-frame clones and leaves some out. The sample yields about 170,000 clones, 80% to 90% seen once. Findings and limits, study-wide: It was reported that the classifier diagnosed cytomegalovirus status with high specificity and sensitivity in both the original and validation cohorts. What a later analysis reportedly showed was that an Asian-associated ancestry cluster had fewer N-insertions than the roughly 700-donor mean.

The sample comprised PBMCs. J is TRBJ2-3 and V is TRBV29-1; tentatively, D is TRBD2 (6 bases). This sequence was found in a girl between 10 and 17 years old in good health and CMV-seropositive. CDR3 in amino acids: CSVGRGTSTDTQYF. The CDR3, as DNA: TGCAGCGTTGGCCGGGGGACCTCCACAGATACGCAGTATTTT.